The next 14 T cell receptor beta chains were all read from a single sample in a study of kidney transplant recipient with SARS-CoV-2 infection. TCRdb redid the calling of the reads with MiXCR, one entry per CDR3 protein. The table has some 220,000 distinct CDR3 sequences, roughly 26% seen once. This sample comprised a blood sample, obtained at baseline and on roughly day 120 from a kidney transplant recipient. These receptors all come from a male patient aged 30 to 39 who had COVID-19 and was a kidney transplant recipient. The graft donor may account for some of the T cells.

This clonotype was recorded many times. CDR3 sequence: CASEGQGSNYGYTF. CDR3 DNA: TGTGCCAGCGAAGGACAGGGGAGTAACTATGGCTACACCTTC. The genes are TRBV2 and TRBJ1-2, with 9 bases fitting TRBD1. V dropped 8 bases and J dropped 1; count of bases not matched to a gene: 5. The CDR3 extends over 14 amino acids. CDR1 is SNHLY, CDR2 FYNNEI, per germline.

This clonotype was counted many times. The V gene is TRBV9, the J gene TRBJ1-2, with unresolved D. CDR3 length: 16 amino acids. Trimming cost V 7 bases and J 4 bases, with 23 bases left between them. Germline V gene lookup returns CDR1 SGDLS and CDR2 YYNGEE. The CDR3 spells CASLITYSRKTYGYTF. The CDR3 DNA is TGTGCCAGCCTCATCACGTACTCAAGAAAGACCTATGGCTACACCTTC.

Comment on this clonotype: With a much larger clone just one base away, this may be a read error. The chain joins TRBV24-1 to TRBJ2-5; the match to TRBD1 covers 7 bases. In germline, CDR1 is KGHDR, CDR2 SFDVKD. The CDR3 length is 15 residues. CDR3 nucleotides: TGTGCCATCAGTGGAATGACAGGGCGCCAAGAGACCCAGTACTTC. This encodes CAISGMTGRQETQYF.

This clonotype came up many times. Here the CDR3 reads CASSYSLPGQSTSPLHF. CDR3 nucleotide sequence: TGTGCCAGCAGTTACTCTCTTCCGGGACAGTCGACATCACCCCTCCACTTT. The chain combines TRBV6-2 or TRBV6-3 with TRBJ1-6; 7 bases match TRBD1. This CDR3 comprises 17 residues. The J segment lost 10 bases and the V segment lost 0 bases, leaving 12 bases of the junction unmatched. Looked up from germline, CDR1 is MNHEY and CDR2 is SVGEGT.

This clonotype showed up many times. This rearrangement joins TRBV10-3 to TRBJ1-5, with 7 bases fitting TRBD1. The V segment lost 4 bases and the J segment 4 bases; nucleotides outside the gene matches: 7. There are 15 residues in the CDR3. CDR1 is ENHRY, CDR2 SYGVKD, per germline. Written as DNA, the CDR3 is TGTGCCATCAGTGGTTACCGGGACAGTAATCAGCCCCAGCATTTT. This translates into CAISGYRDSNQPQHF.

This clonotype was seen at least ten times. V is TRBV6-2 or TRBV6-3 and J is TRBJ2-7; tentative D call: TRBD2 (7 bases). CDR3 size: 14 residues. V was shortened by 3 bases and J by 4 bases, with 13 bases between the two germline ends. Germline CDR1 reads MNHEY; CDR2 reads SVGEGT. As DNA, the CDR3 is TGTGCCAGCAGTTATGGGGGGGGCGCGTACGAGCAGTACTTC. Translation: CASSYGGGAYEQYF.

This clonotype was detected ten times or more. The chain is built from TRBV7-9 and TRBJ2-7, with 11 bases lining up with TRBD1. The CDR3 has 16 amino acids. Trimming removed 5 bases from V and 6 bases from J; junction bases left unmatched: 12. Germline-derived CDR1 and CDR2 are SEHNR and FQNEAQ (reference sequence). CDR3 sequence: CASSLGRDRGSSEQYF. CDR3 nucleotides: TGTGCCAGCAGCCTCGGGCGGGACAGGGGGTCCAGCGAGCAGTACTTC.

The chain is built from TRBV6-1 and TRBJ1-2, with D uncertain. CDR1 and CDR2 from the germline V gene are MNHNS and SASEGT. This CDR3 spans 17 amino acids. Trimming removed 5 bases at V and 4 bases at J, with 23 bases between. In nucleotides, the CDR3 is TGTGCCAGCAGTAGAATCACCTCTATGCGAAAGGCCTATGGCTACACCTTC. Amino acid sequence: CASSRITSMRKAYGYTF.

Points on this clonotype: A single base separates this from a much larger clone, so it may be a read error. V usage is TRBV25-1 and J usage is TRBJ1-1, with D perhaps TRBD1 (5 bases). CDR3 length: 14 residues. In germline, CDR1 is MGHDK, CDR2 SYGVNS. Trimming took off 7 bases at V and 1 base at J, with 13 bases between the two ends. CDR3 amino acids: CASNIQGWNTEAFF. The CDR3, as DNA: TGTGCCAGCAATATCCAGGGCTGGAACACTGAAGCTTTCTTT.

This clonotype was observed many times. The chain joins TRBV6-4 to TRBJ1-1; D gene ambiguous. V gave up 1 base and J gave up 2 bases, with 2 bases separating them. The CDR3 is 12 residues long. CDR1 is MRHNA and CDR2 is SNTAGT in the germline V gene. The CDR3 reads CASSDLNTEAFF. CDR3 bases: TGTGCCAGCAGTGACTTAAACACTGAAGCTTTCTTT.

This clonotype was observed a few times. The chain combines TRBV6-8 with TRBJ2-5; the D gene is possibly TRBD2 (5 bases). Germline V lookup: CDR1 MNHGY, CDR2 SAAAGT. The germline V and J ends were trimmed by 6 bases and 7 bases, with 9 bases remaining between them. The CDR3 spans 11 residues. The chain's CDR3 is CASSFEGTQYF. In nucleotides, the CDR3 is TGTGCCAGCAGCTTCGAGGGGACCCAGTACTTC.

This clonotype was counted at least ten times. This chain links TRBV11-2 with TRBJ2-7, with 7 bases matching TRBD1. V shed 4 bases and J 0 bases; nucleotides not matched to a gene: 6. The V gene's germline CDR1 is SGHAT and CDR2 FQNNGV. This CDR3 has 15 residues. CDR3 coding DNA: TGTGCCAGCAGCTCGTGGGACAGATCCTCCTACGAGCAGTACTTC. This sequence encodes CASSSWDRSSYEQYF.

With respect to this clonotype: A clone one base away is much larger, so this may be a read error. The rearrangement links TRBV9 to TRBJ1-2; D gene ambiguous. V lost 6 bases and J lost 4, with 22 bases in between. The CDR3 has 16 amino acids. Germline V CDR1 and CDR2: SGDLS, YYNGEE. This CDR3 reads CASIGRYSRKTYGYTF. For the CDR3, the DNA is TGTGCCAGCATTGGTCGGTACTCAAGAAAGACCTATGGCTACACCTTC.

This clonotype was found many times. The V and J genes are TRBV6-5 and TRBJ1-5; 9 nucleotides match TRBD1. The CDR3 extends over 14 amino acids. V gave up 6 bases and J gave up 5 bases; unmatched junction bases: 5. Germline values: CDR1 MNHEY, CDR2 SVGAGI. In DNA, the CDR3 is TGTGCCAGCAGACCGACAGGGGGTTATCAGCCCCAGCATTTT. Protein sequence: CASRPTGGYQPQHF.